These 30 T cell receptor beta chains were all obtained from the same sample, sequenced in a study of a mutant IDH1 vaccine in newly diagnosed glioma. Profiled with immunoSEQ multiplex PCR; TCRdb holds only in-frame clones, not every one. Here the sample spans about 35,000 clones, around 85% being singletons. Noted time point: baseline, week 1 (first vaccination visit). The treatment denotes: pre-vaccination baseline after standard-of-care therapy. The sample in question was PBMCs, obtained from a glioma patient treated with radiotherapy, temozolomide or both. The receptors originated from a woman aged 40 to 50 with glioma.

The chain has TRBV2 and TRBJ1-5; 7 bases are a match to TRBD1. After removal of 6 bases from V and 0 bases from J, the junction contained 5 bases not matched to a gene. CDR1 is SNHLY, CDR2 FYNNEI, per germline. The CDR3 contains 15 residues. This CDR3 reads CASRAQGNSNQPQHF. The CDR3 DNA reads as TGTGCCAGCAGAGCACAGGGGAATAGCAATCAGCCCCAGCATTTT. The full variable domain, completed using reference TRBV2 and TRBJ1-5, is EPEVTQTPSHQVTQMGQEVILRCVPISNHLYFYWYRQILGQKVEFLVSFYNNEISEKSEIFDDQFSVERPDGSNFTLKIRSTKLEDSAMYFCASRAQGNSNQPQHFGDGTRLSIL.

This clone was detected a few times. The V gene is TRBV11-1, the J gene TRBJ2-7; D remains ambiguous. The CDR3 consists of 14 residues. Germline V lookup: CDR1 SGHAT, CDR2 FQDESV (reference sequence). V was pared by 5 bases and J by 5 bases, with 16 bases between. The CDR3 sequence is CASSPPLRVDEQYF. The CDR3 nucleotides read TGTGCCAGCAGCCCCCCGTTAAGGGTAGACGAGCAGTACTTC.

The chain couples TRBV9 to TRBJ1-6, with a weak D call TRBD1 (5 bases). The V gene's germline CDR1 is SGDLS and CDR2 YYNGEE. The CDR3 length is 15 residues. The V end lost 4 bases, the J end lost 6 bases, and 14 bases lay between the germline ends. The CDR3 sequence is CASSLTGGSNSPLHF. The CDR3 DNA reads TGTGCCAGCAGCTTAACGGGGGGAAGTAATTCACCCCTCCACTTT.

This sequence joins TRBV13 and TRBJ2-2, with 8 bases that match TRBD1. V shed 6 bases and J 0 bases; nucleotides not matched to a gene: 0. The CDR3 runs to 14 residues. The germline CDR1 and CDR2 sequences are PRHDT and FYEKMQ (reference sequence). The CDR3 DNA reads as TGTGCCAGCAGGACAGGGGCGAACACCGGGGAGCTGTTTTTT. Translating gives CASRTGANTGELFF.

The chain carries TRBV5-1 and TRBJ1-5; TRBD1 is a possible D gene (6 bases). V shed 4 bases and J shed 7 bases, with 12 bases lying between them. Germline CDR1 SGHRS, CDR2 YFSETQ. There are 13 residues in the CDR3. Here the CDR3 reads CASSPRGGQPQHF. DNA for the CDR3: TGCGCCAGCAGCCCCAGGGGCGGGCAGCCCCAGCATTTT.

DNA of the CDR3: TGTGCCAGCAGTGGGGAAGGGGTCCATACGCAGTATTTT. Translation: CASSGEGVHTQYF. The chain recombines TRBV2 with TRBJ2-3; possibly TRBD1 for D (5 bases). V gave up 4 bases and J gave up 7 bases, with 12 bases separating them. The CDR3 runs to 13 residues. CDR1 and CDR2 (germline): SNHLY, FYNNEI.

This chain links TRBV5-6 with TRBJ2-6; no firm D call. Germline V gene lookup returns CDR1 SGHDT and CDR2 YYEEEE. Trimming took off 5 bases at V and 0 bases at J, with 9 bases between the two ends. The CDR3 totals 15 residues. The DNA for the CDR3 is TGTGCCAGCAGTCATAGGGCCTCTGGGGCCAACGTCCTGACTTTC. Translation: CASSHRASGANVLTF.

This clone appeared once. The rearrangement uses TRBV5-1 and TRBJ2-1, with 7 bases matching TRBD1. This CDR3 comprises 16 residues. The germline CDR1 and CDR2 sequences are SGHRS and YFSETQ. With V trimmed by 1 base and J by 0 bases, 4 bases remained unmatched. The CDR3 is CASSLNAGGSYNEQFF. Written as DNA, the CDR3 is TGCGCCAGCAGCTTGAACGCAGGGGGCTCCTACAATGAGCAGTTCTTC.

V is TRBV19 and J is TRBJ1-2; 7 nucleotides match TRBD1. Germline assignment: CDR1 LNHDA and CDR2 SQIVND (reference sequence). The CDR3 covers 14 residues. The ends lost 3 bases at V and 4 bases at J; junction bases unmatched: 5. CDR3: CASSIRQGGYGYTF. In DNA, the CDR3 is TGTGCCAGTAGTATCCGACAGGGCGGCTATGGCTACACCTTC.

CDR3 in amino acids: CASSALSTGAHEQYF. The CDR3 DNA sequence: TGCGCCAGCAGTGCCCTCTCGACAGGGGCCCACGAGCAGTACTTC. This chain joins TRBV10-2 and TRBJ2-7; 8 bases agree with TRBD1. The CDR3 has 15 residues. The germline V gene has CDR1 WSHSY and CDR2 SAAADI. Trimming took 4 bases from V and 5 from J; bases not matched to a gene: 10.

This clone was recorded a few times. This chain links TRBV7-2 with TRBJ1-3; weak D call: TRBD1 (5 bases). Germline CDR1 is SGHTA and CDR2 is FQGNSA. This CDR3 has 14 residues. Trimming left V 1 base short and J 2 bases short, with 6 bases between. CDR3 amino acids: CASSLGGTGNTIYF. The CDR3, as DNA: TGTGCCAGCAGCTTAGGGGGGACTGGAAACACCATATATTTT.

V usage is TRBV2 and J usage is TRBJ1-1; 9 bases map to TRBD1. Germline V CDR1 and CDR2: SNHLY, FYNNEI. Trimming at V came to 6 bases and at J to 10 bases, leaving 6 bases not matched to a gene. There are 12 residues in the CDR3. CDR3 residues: CASRQGAIPAFF. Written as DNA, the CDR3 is TGTGCCAGCAGACAGGGGGCGATTCCAGCTTTCTTT.

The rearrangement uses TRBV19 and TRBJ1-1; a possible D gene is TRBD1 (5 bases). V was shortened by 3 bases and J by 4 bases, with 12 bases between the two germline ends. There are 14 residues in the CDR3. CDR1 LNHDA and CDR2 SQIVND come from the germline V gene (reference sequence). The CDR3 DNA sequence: TGTGCCAGTAGTATCGGCAGGGCGAGCACTGAAGCTTTCTTT. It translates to CASSIGRASTEAFF.

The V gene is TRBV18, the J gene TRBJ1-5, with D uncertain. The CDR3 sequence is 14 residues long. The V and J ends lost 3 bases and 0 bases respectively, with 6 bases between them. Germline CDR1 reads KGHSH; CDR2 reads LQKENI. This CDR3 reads CASSPVHSNQPQHF. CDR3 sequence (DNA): TGTGCCAGCTCACCGGTGCATAGCAATCAGCCCCAGCATTTT.

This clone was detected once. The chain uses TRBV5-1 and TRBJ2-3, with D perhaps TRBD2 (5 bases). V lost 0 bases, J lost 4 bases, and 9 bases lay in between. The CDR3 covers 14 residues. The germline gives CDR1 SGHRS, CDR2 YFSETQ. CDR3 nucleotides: TGCGCCAGCAGCTTGGAACTAGGTTCAGATACGCAGTATTTT. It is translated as CASSLELGSDTQYF.

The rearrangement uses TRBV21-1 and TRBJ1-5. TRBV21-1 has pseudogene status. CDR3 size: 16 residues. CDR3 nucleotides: TGTGCCAGCAGCAAAGGGGGCAGAGGGGACAATCAGCCCCAGCATTTT. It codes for CASSKGGRGDNQPQHF.

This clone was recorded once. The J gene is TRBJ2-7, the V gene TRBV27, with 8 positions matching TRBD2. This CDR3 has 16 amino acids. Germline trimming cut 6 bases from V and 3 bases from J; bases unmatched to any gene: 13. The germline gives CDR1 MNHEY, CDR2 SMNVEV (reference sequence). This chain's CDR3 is CASRSLAGRLSYEQYF. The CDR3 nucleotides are TGTGCCAGCAGAAGTTTAGCGGGACGATTAAGCTACGAGCAGTACTTC.

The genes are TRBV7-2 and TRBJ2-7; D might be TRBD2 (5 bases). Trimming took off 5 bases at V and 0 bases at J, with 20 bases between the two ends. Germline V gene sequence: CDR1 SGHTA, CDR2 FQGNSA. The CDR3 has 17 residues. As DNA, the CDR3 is TGTGCCAGCAGCCGCCGACTTTTGTCGGGGAACTCCTACGAGCAGTACTTC. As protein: CASSRRLLSGNSYEQYF.

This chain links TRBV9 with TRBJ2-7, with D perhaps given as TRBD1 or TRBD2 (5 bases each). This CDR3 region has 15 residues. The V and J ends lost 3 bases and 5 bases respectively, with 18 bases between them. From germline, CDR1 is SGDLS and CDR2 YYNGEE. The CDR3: CASSAWGTTTHEQYF. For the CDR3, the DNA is TGTGCCAGCAGCGCATGGGGGACCACTACCCACGAGCAGTACTTC.

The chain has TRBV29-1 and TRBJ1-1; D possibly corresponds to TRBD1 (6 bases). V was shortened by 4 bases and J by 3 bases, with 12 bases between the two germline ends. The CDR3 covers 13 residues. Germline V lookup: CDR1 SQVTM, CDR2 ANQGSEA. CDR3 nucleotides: TGCAGCGTTGCCCAGGGGCGGTACACTGAAGCTTTCTTT. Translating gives CSVAQGRYTEAFF. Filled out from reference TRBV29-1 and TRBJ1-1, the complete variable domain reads SAVISQKPSRDICQRGTSLTIQCQVDSQVTMMFWYRQQPGQSLTLIATANQGSEATYESGFVIDKFPISRPNLTFSTLTVSNMSPEDSSIYLCSVAQGRYTEAFFGQGTRLTVV.

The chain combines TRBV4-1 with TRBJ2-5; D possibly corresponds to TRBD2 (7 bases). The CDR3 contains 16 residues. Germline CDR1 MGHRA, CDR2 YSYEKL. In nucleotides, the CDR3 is TGCGCAAAAAGGGGATCCAAACAGGGAGGGAAAAAAACCCAGTACTTC. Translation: CAKRGSKQGGKKTQYF.

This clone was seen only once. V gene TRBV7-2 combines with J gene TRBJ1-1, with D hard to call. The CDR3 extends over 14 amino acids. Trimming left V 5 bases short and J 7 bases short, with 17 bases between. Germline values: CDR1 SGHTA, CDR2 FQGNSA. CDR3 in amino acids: CASSTGWAGDEAFF. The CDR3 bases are TGTGCCAGCAGCACGGGGTGGGCGGGAGATGAAGCTTTCTTT.

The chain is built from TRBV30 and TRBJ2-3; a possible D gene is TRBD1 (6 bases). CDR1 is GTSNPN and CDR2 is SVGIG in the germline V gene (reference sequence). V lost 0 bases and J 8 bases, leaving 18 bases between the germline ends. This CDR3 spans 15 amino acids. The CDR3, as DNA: TGTGCCTGGAGTGTTTCGGCAGGGGTAAGAGGTACGCAGTATTTT. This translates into CAWSVSAGVRGTQYF.

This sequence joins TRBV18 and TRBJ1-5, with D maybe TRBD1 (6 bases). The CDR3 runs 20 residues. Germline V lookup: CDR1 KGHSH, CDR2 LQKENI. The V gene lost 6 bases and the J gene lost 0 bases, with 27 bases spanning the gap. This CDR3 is CASSEKDRLSFLNSNQPQHF. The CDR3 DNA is TGTGCCAGCTCCGAAAAGGACAGACTATCCTTCCTTAATAGCAATCAGCCCCAGCATTTT.

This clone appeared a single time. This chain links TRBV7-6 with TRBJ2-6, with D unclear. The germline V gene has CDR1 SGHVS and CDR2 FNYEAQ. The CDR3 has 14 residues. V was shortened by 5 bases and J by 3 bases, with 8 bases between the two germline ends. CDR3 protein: CASSPFIGANVLTF. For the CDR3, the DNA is TGTGCCAGCAGCCCTTTCATTGGGGCCAACGTCCTGACTTTC.

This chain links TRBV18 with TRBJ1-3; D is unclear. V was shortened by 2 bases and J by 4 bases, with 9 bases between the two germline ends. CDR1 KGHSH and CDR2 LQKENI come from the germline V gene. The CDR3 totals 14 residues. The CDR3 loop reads CASSPNSQGNTIYF. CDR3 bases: TGTGCCAGCTCACCAAACAGCCAGGGAAACACCATATATTTT.

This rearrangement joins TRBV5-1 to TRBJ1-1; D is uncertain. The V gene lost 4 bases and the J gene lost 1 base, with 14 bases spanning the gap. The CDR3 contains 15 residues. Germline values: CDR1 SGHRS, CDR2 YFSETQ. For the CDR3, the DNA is TGCGCCAGCAGCGGCCCCGGGAACTCGAACACTGAAGCTTTCTTT. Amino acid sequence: CASSGPGNSNTEAFF. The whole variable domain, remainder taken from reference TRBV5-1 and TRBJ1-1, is KAGVTQTPRYLIKTRGQQVTLSCSPISGHRSVSWYQQTPGQGLQFLFEYFSETQRNKGNFPGRFSGRQFSNSRSEMNVSTLELGDSALYLCASSGPGNSNTEAFFGQGTRLTVV.

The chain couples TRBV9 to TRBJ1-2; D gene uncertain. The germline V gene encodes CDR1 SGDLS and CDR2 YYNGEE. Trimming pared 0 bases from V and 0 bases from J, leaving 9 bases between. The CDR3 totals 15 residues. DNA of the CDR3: TGTGCCAGCAGCGTAGTTCCAGGACCTAACTATGGCTACACCTTC. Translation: CASSVVPGPNYGYTF.

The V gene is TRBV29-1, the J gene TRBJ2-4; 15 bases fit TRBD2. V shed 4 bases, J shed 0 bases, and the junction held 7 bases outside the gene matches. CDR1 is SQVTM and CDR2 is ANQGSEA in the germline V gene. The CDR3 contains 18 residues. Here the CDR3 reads CSVGGTSGRPGAKNIQYF. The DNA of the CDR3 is TGCAGCGTTGGAGGGACTAGCGGGAGGCCGGGAGCCAAAAACATTCAGTACTTC.

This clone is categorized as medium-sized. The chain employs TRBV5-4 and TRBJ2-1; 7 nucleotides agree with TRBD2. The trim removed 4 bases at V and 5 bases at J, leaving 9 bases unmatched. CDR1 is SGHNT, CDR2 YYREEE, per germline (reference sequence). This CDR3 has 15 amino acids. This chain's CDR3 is CASSGGRDRNNEQFF. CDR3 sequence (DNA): TGTGCCAGCAGCGGGGGGAGGGATCGGAACAATGAGCAGTTCTTC.